Listed below are T cell receptor beta chains from one sample, sequenced in a study of blood T cell repertoires in COVID-19. Measured with immunoSEQ multiplex PCR; TCRdb has only the in-frame clones, and not every one. This sample has 200,000 to 250,000 clones, with more than 80% found just once. The sequenced material came from PBMCs or T cells enriched from blood (not recorded which). These receptors were taken from a man aged 60 to 75 who had recovered from COVID-19. CDR3s include the opening cysteine and the closing phenylalanine or tryptophan. D genes are given only for firm matches. Size values are once, few and many counts, or a class for expanded clones, and some rows have none.

v_gene	j_gene	abundance	d_gene	CDR3nt	CDR3aa
TRBV11-2	TRBJ1-4	few	TRBD1	TGTGCCAGCAGCTCAGGGGGACTGTTTTTT	CASSSGGLFF
TRBV19	TRBJ2-3	NA	NA	TGTGCCAGTAGTAGGGTGGCGGGACTCACAGATACGCAGTATTTT	CASSRVAGLTDTQYF
TRBV11-1	TRBJ2-3	NA	TRBD2	TGTGCCAGCAGCTCCCCTAGCGGGACTAGCACAGATACGCAGTATTTT	CASSSPSGTSTDTQYF
TRBV18	TRBJ1-4	NA	NA	TGTGCCAGCTCAGCGAGGACAGCCCAACTGTTTTTT	CASSARTAQLFF
TRBV5-8	TRBJ2-7	NA	TRBD1	TGTGCCAGCAGCTTGGTTATTGGGACAGCCCCCTTTGGCGAGCAGTACTTC	CASSLVIGTAPFGEQYF
TRBV24-1	TRBJ2-5	NA	NA	TGTGCCACCAGTGATCCACAGGGAGAAGAGACCCAGTACTTC	CATSDPQGEETQYF
TRBV24-1	TRBJ2-3	NA	NA	TGTGCCACCAGAGGGGTGGGGTCCACAGATACGCAGTATTTT	CATRGVGSTDTQYF
TRBV6-2/TRBV6-3	TRBJ2-7	once	NA	TGTGCCAGCAGTTACTTCGCCTACGAGCAGTACTTC	CASSYFAYEQYF
TRBV10-3	TRBJ1-1	NA	TRBD1	TGTGCCATCAGCAGCGGACAGGGGGAGACTGAAGCTTTCTTT	CAISSGQGETEAFF
TRBV27	TRBJ1-6	NA	TRBD1	TGTGCCAGCAGCCGGACAGGGCGAAATTCACCCCTCCACTTT	CASSRTGRNSPLHF
TRBV7-6	TRBJ2-1	NA	TRBD2	TGTGCCAGCAGCCCGTTTGCGGGGGGACCTTTCAATGAGCAGTTCTTC	CASSPFAGGPFNEQFF
TRBV7-9	TRBJ2-5	NA	TRBD1	TGTGCCAGCACCCGATCGGTCCAGGGGGACCAAGAGACCCAGTACTTC	CASTRSVQGDQETQYF
TRBV19	TRBJ1-1	NA	NA	TGTGCCACAGTAGAGACCCAGAGGGCATTGACTGAAGCTTTCTTT	CATVETQRALTEAFF
TRBV11-2	TRBJ1-2	NA	NA	TGTGCCAGCAGCTTAGGCAGGGACTATGGCTACACCTTC	CASSLGRDYGYTF
TRBV29-1	TRBJ1-2	once	NA	TGCAGCGTTGTAGTGGCAGGGGACGGCTACACCTTC	CSVVVAGDGYTF
TRBV11-2	TRBJ1-5	NA	NA	TGTGCCAGCAGGGGGAGCGGAGGGCAGCCCCAGCATTTT	CASRGSGGQPQHF
TRBV27	TRBJ2-1	NA	NA	TGTGCCAGCACCAGCGAATACAATGAGCAGTTCTTC	CASTSEYNEQFF
TRBV6-5	TRBJ2-7	NA	NA	TGTGCCAGCAGTTCCTTAACGGGGTCCTCCTACGAGCAGTACTTC	CASSSLTGSSYEQYF
TRBV11-3	TRBJ2-3	NA	TRBD2	TGTGCCAGCACTAGCGGGGTTGGGGATACGCAGTATTTT	CASTSGVGDTQYF
TRBV27	TRBJ2-5	NA	NA	TGTGCCAGCAGTTTCCTTCAGGGTGCCGAGACCCAGTACTTC	CASSFLQGAETQYF
TRBV6-2/TRBV6-3	TRBJ2-5	few	TRBD1	TGTGCCAGCAGTTCCCTGCGCTGGACAGGGGGACAAGAGACCCAGTACTTC	CASSSLRWTGGQETQYF
TRBV7-9	TRBJ1-4	NA	TRBD1	TGTGCCAGCAGTCGAGTTGACAGGGACCTGTTTTTT	CASSRVDRDLFF
TRBV7-3	TRBJ1-2	NA	NA	TGTGCCAGCAGCTTATCAGGTCAGGGTGGCTACACCTTC	CASSLSGQGGYTF
TRBV6-5	TRBJ1-5	NA	NA	TGTGCCAGCAAACATCGGGGGGGCAATCAGCCCCAGCATTTT	CASKHRGGNQPQHF
TRBV23-1	TRBJ2-3	NA	NA	TGCGCCAGCAGTCAATCCCTGGATACGCAGTATTTT	CASSQSLDTQYF
TRBV14	TRBJ2-4	NA	NA	TGTGCCAGCAGCCAAGTGGGAGTGGCCAAAAACATTCAGTACTTC	CASSQVGVAKNIQYF
TRBV7-9	TRBJ2-2	NA	NA	TGTGCCAGCAGCTTAGGAGTTGGCGGAAACACCGGGGAGCTGTTTTTT	CASSLGVGGNTGELFF
TRBV2	TRBJ1-5	NA	TRBD1	TGCGCCAGCAAGGGGACAGGGGAGCGGCAGCCCCAGCATTTT	CASKGTGERQPQHF
TRBV6-5	TRBJ2-2	NA	TRBD2	TGTGCCAGCAGGCGGGGGGTAGCCGGGGAGCTGTTTTTT	CASRRGVAGELFF
TRBV12-3/TRBV12-4	TRBJ1-1	NA	TRBD1	TGTGCCAGCAGAAGGACAGGCAACACTGAAGCTTTCTTT	CASRRTGNTEAFF
TRBV2	TRBJ1-2	NA	TRBD1	TGTGCCAGCAGTGTACAGGGGATAGCTAACTATGGCTACACCTTC	CASSVQGIANYGYTF
TRBV5-1	TRBJ1-4	few	TRBD1	TGCGCCAGCAGCGCACAACCCAGGGGGCACTTTAATGAAAAACTGTTTTTT	CASSAQPRGHFNEKLFF
TRBV12-5	TRBJ2-1	NA	TRBD2	TGTGCTAGTGGTTTGGTACATGGCGGGGGGGGTGTCTCCTACAATGAGCAGTTCTTC	CASGLVHGGGGVSYNEQFF
TRBV5-1	TRBJ2-7	few	NA	TGCGCCAGCAGCTTGGGTTCGGGAGCTTACGAGCAGTACTTC	CASSLGSGAYEQYF
TRBV9	TRBJ1-6	NA	NA	TGTGCCAGCGGGCCGACAACCCCTAATTCACCCCTCCACTTT	CASGPTTPNSPLHF
TRBV12-3/TRBV12-4	TRBJ1-4	NA	TRBD1	TGTGCCAGCAGTTTAGGAGAGGGGGCGGGACTGTTTTTT	CASSLGEGAGLFF
TRBV6-5	TRBJ2-7	NA	NA	TGTGCCAGCCAGAACGCGGCAGGGAGGCGCGAGCAGTACTTC	CASQNAAGRREQYF
TRBV3-1/TRBV3-2	TRBJ1-4	NA	NA	TGTGCCAGCAGTGAAGAATCGGCTTCGGGTAATGAAAAACTGTTTTTT	CASSEESASGNEKLFF
TRBV9	TRBJ2-1	few	NA	TGTGCCAGCAGCCCAAGTGGGGGGGCCCGGAATGAGCAGTTCTTC	CASSPSGGARNEQFF
TRBV5-6	TRBJ2-7	NA	TRBD1	TGTGCCAGCAGCTTGACAGGGGGCTTCTACGAGCAGTACTTC	CASSLTGGFYEQYF
TRBV15	TRBJ2-3	NA	TRBD2	TGTGCCACCACGGGACTAGCGGGGCCCTTCGCAGATACGCAGTATTTT	CATTGLAGPFADTQYF
TRBV3-1/TRBV3-2	TRBJ2-7	once	NA	TGTGCCAGCAGCGCAGTCGGCGGGGGCGACCTCTCCTACGAGCAGTACTTC	CASSAVGGGDLSYEQYF
TRBV2	TRBJ2-2	once	NA	TGTGCCAGCAGCACGAAACAGGGCCAAGCGAACACCGGGGAGCTGTTTTTT	CASSTKQGQANTGELFF
TRBV6-1	TRBJ2-1	NA	NA	TGTGCCAGCAGTGAAGCGCTTCAGATCAATGAGCAGTTCTTC	CASSEALQINEQFF
TRBV11-2	TRBJ2-7	NA	TRBD1	TGTGCCAGCAGCTTAGTTCCCGGGACAGCCTACGAGCAGTACTTC	CASSLVPGTAYEQYF
TRBV7-9	TRBJ2-1	NA	NA	TGTGCCAGCAGCCCGAGACAGATTTCCTACAATGAGCAGTTCTTC	CASSPRQISYNEQFF
TRBV27	TRBJ1-1	NA	NA	TGTGCCAGCAGAACTACAGGGAGCACTGAAGCTTTCTTT	CASRTTGSTEAFF